A selection of T cell receptor beta chains follows, all from one sample in a study of OX40 agonist ivuxolimab in advanced cancers. Here immunoSEQ multiplex PCR was the method, and the copy in TCRdb shows in-frame clones only, minus some. The top ten hold less than 25% of the sample, which has about 31,000 clones, about 80% seen once. The input for sequencing was CD4+ or CD8+ T cells sorted from blood, taken in a trial of the OX40 agonist ivuxolimab. The receptors originated from an adult with an advanced solid tumor such as melanoma, head and neck, liver or kidney cancer. The CDR3 runs from the conserved cysteine through the conserved F or W. A D gene is named only where the DNA matches it firmly. Size is stated for part of the rows, as once, few or many counts, or as a class when the clone is expanded.

abundance: NA
len: 11
j_gene: TRBJ2-7
v_gene: TRBV7-2
d_gene: NA
CDR3nt: TGTGCCAGCAGCTTTATCTACGAGCAGTACTTC
CDR3aa: CASSFIYEQYF

abundance: NA
len: 14
j_gene: TRBJ1-2
v_gene: TRBV7-8
d_gene: NA
CDR3nt: TGTGCCAGCAGCGCGAGGGGCGGCAACTATGGCTACACCTTC
CDR3aa: CASSARGGNYGYTF

abundance: NA
len: 16
j_gene: TRBJ2-2
v_gene: TRBV11-2
d_gene: TRBD1
CDR3nt: TGTGCCAGCAGCTTTCCGGGACAGGGTGTCACCGGGGAGCTGTTTTTT
CDR3aa: CASSFPGQGVTGELFF

abundance: NA
len: 15
j_gene: TRBJ2-1
v_gene: TRBV7-8
d_gene: TRBD2
CDR3nt: TGTGCCAGCAGCGATACCCGGACTAGCAGAGATGAGCAGTTCTTC
CDR3aa: CASSDTRTSRDEQFF

abundance: NA
len: 17
j_gene: TRBJ1-1
v_gene: TRBV4-1
d_gene: NA
CDR3nt: TGCGCCAGCAGCCAAGGATCCACGGGGGCAAAAAACACTGAAGCTTTCTTT
CDR3aa: CASSQGSTGAKNTEAFF

abundance: once
len: 18
j_gene: TRBJ2-7
v_gene: TRBV10-3
d_gene: TRBD2
CDR3nt: TGTGCCATCAGTGAGTCGGGACTAGCGGGGGGGGCTCCCTACGAGCAGTACTTC
CDR3aa: CAISESGLAGGAPYEQYF

abundance: NA
len: 13
j_gene: TRBJ2-7
v_gene: TRBV4-1
d_gene: NA
CDR3nt: TGCGCCAGCAGCCAACCTGGGCAGTACGAGCAGTACTTC
CDR3aa: CASSQPGQYEQYF

abundance: NA
len: 16
j_gene: TRBJ1-1
v_gene: TRBV11-2
d_gene: NA
CDR3nt: TGTGCCAGCAGCTTAGAACGCAACCTTTGGAACACTGAAGCTTTCTTT
CDR3aa: CASSLERNLWNTEAFF

abundance: NA
len: 11
j_gene: TRBJ2-2
v_gene: TRBV7-9
d_gene: NA
CDR3nt: TGTGCCAGCACCAGCTCCGAGAGGCTGTTTTTT
CDR3aa: CASTSSERLFF

abundance: NA
len: 17
j_gene: TRBJ1-5
v_gene: TRBV4-1
d_gene: NA
CDR3nt: TGCGCCAGCAGCCAAGATGCCCAGGAGGGTTCTTGGCAGCCCCAGCATTTT
CDR3aa: CASSQDAQEGSWQPQHF

abundance: NA
len: 17
j_gene: TRBJ1-2
v_gene: TRBV5-3
d_gene: NA
CDR3nt: TGTGCCAGAAGCGCGACCTCCCGATCCGGGCATATCGATGGCTACACCTTC
CDR3aa: CARSATSRSGHIDGYTF

abundance: NA
len: 15
j_gene: TRBJ1-5
v_gene: TRBV9
d_gene: TRBD1
CDR3nt: TGTGCCAGCAGCTCACACAGGGCCCAGGGGGAGCCCCAGCATTTT
CDR3aa: CASSSHRAQGEPQHF

abundance: NA
len: 15
j_gene: TRBJ2-7
v_gene: TRBV7-2
d_gene: TRBD2
CDR3nt: TGTGCCAGCAGCCCACTAGCGGGGGGGCCCTACGAGCAGTACTTC
CDR3aa: CASSPLAGGPYEQYF

abundance: NA
len: 14
j_gene: TRBJ1-5
v_gene: TRBV2
d_gene: TRBD1
CDR3nt: TGTGCCAGTACCGGGACAGGGGGCAATCAGCCCCAGCATTTT
CDR3aa: CASTGTGGNQPQHF

abundance: NA
len: 16
j_gene: TRBJ2-1
v_gene: TRBV5-1
d_gene: TRBD1
CDR3nt: TGCGCCAGCAGCATCGGGACAGGGGAGAATCACGATGAGCAGTTCTTC
CDR3aa: CASSIGTGENHDEQFF

abundance: NA
len: 16
j_gene: TRBJ2-3
v_gene: TRBV10-1
d_gene: TRBD2
CDR3nt: TGCGCCAGCAGTGAGTCGGTAGCGGGAGAATCAGATACGCAGTATTTT
CDR3aa: CASSESVAGESDTQYF

abundance: NA
len: 17
j_gene: TRBJ1-3
v_gene: TRBV5-1
d_gene: NA
CDR3nt: TGCGCCAGCAGCTTGGCTCCGTGGCGGACAGTTGGAAACACCATATATTTT
CDR3aa: CASSLAPWRTVGNTIYF

abundance: NA
len: 16
j_gene: TRBJ2-7
v_gene: TRBV10-3
d_gene: TRBD1
CDR3nt: TGTGCCATCAGTGTGAGGGACAGGGGGAACTATTACGAGCAGTACTTC
CDR3aa: CAISVRDRGNYYEQYF

abundance: NA
len: 13
j_gene: TRBJ1-2
v_gene: TRBV6-6
d_gene: NA
CDR3nt: TGTGCCAGCAGTTACGGGACGGAGAATGGCTACACCTTC
CDR3aa: CASSYGTENGYTF

abundance: NA
len: 16
j_gene: TRBJ2-5
v_gene: TRBV5-3
d_gene: TRBD1
CDR3nt: TGTGCCAGAAGCTTGGGTAAAGGGGGCGAACGGGAGACCCAGTACTTC
CDR3aa: CARSLGKGGERETQYF

abundance: NA
len: 12
j_gene: TRBJ2-7
v_gene: TRBV29-1
d_gene: NA
CDR3nt: TGCAGCGTTCGAGACAGTTCCTACGAGCAGTACTTC
CDR3aa: CSVRDSSYEQYF

abundance: NA
len: 12
j_gene: TRBJ2-2
v_gene: TRBV16
d_gene: NA
CDR3nt: TGTGCCAGCAGCCGGTTAAGCGGGGAGCTGTTTTTT
CDR3aa: CASSRLSGELFF

abundance: NA
len: 14
j_gene: TRBJ2-3
v_gene: TRBV6-1
d_gene: NA
CDR3nt: TGTGCCAGCAGTGGGGTTAAGCCGTCAGATACGCAGTATTTT
CDR3aa: CASSGVKPSDTQYF

abundance: NA
len: 13
j_gene: TRBJ2-5
v_gene: TRBV29-1
d_gene: NA
CDR3nt: TGCAGCGTTGAATCACAGGGCCAAGAGACCCAGTACTTC
CDR3aa: CSVESQGQETQYF

abundance: NA
len: 12
j_gene: TRBJ2-2
v_gene: TRBV29-1
d_gene: TRBD1
CDR3nt: TGCAGCGCGGGACAGGGGTCCGGGGAGCTGTTTTTT
CDR3aa: CSAGQGSGELFF

abundance: NA
len: 14
j_gene: TRBJ2-1
v_gene: TRBV6-1
d_gene: TRBD2
CDR3nt: TGTGCCAGCGCCGGGACTAGCAGCTACAATGAGCAGTTCTTC
CDR3aa: CASAGTSSYNEQFF

abundance: NA
len: 14
j_gene: TRBJ1-2
v_gene: TRBV6-6
d_gene: NA
CDR3nt: TGTGCCAGCAGCACCGGACAAGACAACTATGGCTACACCTTC
CDR3aa: CASSTGQDNYGYTF

abundance: NA
len: 14
j_gene: TRBJ2-7
v_gene: TRBV29-1
d_gene: NA
CDR3nt: TGCAGCGTTGAAGATGGGAGCCCTACCTACGAGCAGTACTTC
CDR3aa: CSVEDGSPTYEQYF

abundance: NA
len: 15
j_gene: TRBJ2-5
v_gene: TRBV7-2
d_gene: NA
CDR3nt: TGTGCCAGCAGCTTAGTGAGAGGGGGGCAAGAGACCCAGTACTTC
CDR3aa: CASSLVRGGQETQYF

abundance: NA
len: 14
j_gene: TRBJ1-1
v_gene: TRBV6-1
d_gene: NA
CDR3nt: TGTGCCAGCACCTCGGGGACTTTGAACACTGAAGCTTTCTTT
CDR3aa: CASTSGTLNTEAFF

abundance: once
len: 15
j_gene: TRBJ1-5
v_gene: TRBV28
d_gene: NA
CDR3nt: TGTGCCAGCAGCGATGCCGGGACACCGAATCAGCCCCAGCATTTT
CDR3aa: CASSDAGTPNQPQHF

abundance: NA
len: 15
j_gene: TRBJ2-1
v_gene: TRBV18
d_gene: TRBD2
CDR3nt: TGTGCCAGCTCACATTATAGCGGGAGTTACAATGAGCAGTTCTTC
CDR3aa: CASSHYSGSYNEQFF

abundance: NA
len: 14
j_gene: TRBJ1-1
v_gene: TRBV5-1
d_gene: TRBD1
CDR3nt: TGCGCCAGCAGCCCTGGACAGGGGAACACTGAAGCTTTCTTT
CDR3aa: CASSPGQGNTEAFF

abundance: few
len: 16
j_gene: TRBJ2-2
v_gene: TRBV13
d_gene: TRBD2
CDR3nt: TGTGCCAGCAGCTTAACAGCGGGGGGGCGGAACGGGGAGCTGTTTTTT
CDR3aa: CASSLTAGGRNGELFF

abundance: NA
len: 14
j_gene: TRBJ2-1
v_gene: TRBV5-1
d_gene: TRBD2
CDR3nt: TGCGCCAGCAGGTACTTAGCGGGGGACAATGAGCAGTTCTTC
CDR3aa: CASRYLAGDNEQFF

abundance: NA
len: 17
j_gene: TRBJ1-4
v_gene: TRBV25-1
d_gene: TRBD1
CDR3nt: TGTGCCAGCAGTGAATCACGGACAGGGTCAACTAATGAAAAACTGTTTTTT
CDR3aa: CASSESRTGSTNEKLFF

abundance: NA
len: 22
j_gene: TRBJ2-5
v_gene: TRBV7-3
d_gene: TRBD2
CDR3nt: TGTGCCAGCAGCTTTTACCACAGGTGGGGACTAGCGGGAGAGTTTGGCCAAGAGACCCAGTACTTC
CDR3aa: CASSFYHRWGLAGEFGQETQYF